This T cell receptor (beta chain) derives from a study of blood T cells in healthy people across ages. Study-wide findings and caveats: Diversity was higher, and naive CD4+ cells more numerous, in long-lived donors than in aged donors.

This CDR3 is built from 15 residues. V trimming: 6 bases; J trimming: 8 bases; junction bases outside the gene matches: 10. In germline, CDR1 is MNHEY, CDR2 SMNVEV (reference sequence). The use of a sample-barcoded 5' primer and a J-beta primer mix characterized a second PCR of roughly 7 to 12 cycles. Each CDR3 protein is one row after TCRdb ran MiXCR on the 5' RACE reads. The data hold about 1.5 million distinct CDR3 sequences, with less than 45% observed a single time. In the case of this clonotype: Its antigen is not identified.

The origin of this receptor is a woman between 18 and 30 years old in good health. Sequencing was carried out using blood. The chain uses TRBV27 and TRBJ2-3, with 11 bases identical to TRBD2. This CDR3 reads CASSFILAGGSTQYF. CDR3 nucleotides: TGTGCCAGCAGCTTTATTCTAGCGGGAGGATCTACGCAGTATTTT.